Listed here are 15 T cell receptor beta chains from one sample, sequenced in a study of blood T cell repertoires in COVID-19. The method was immunoSEQ multiplex PCR; TCRdb's version includes in-frame clones alone and lacks a portion of them. The data show over 120,000 clones, more than 80% seen once. The sample consisted of PBMCs or T cells enriched from blood (not recorded which). The receptors were sampled from a man over 45 who had recovered from COVID-19.

The chain links TRBV9 to TRBJ2-1; possible D gene TRBD1, 5 bases. This CDR3 spans 19 amino acids. The germline V and J ends were trimmed by 3 bases and 0 bases, with 22 bases remaining between them. Germline V lookup: CDR1 SGDLS, CDR2 YYNGEE. CDR3 DNA sequence: TGTGCCAGCAGCGCCGCGGTAGCTTGGGGCCTTAGCTCCTACAATGAGCAGTTCTTC. Translated: CASSAAVAWGLSSYNEQFF.

V is TRBV7-2 and J is TRBJ2-7; perhaps TRBD2 as D (5 bases). CDR3 size: 16 residues. V dropped 5 bases and J dropped 3 bases, with 20 bases sitting between them. Germline-derived CDR1 and CDR2 are SGHTA and FQGNSA. The CDR3 is CASSLLARGLSYEQYF. The CDR3 DNA sequence: TGTGCCAGCAGCCTCCTGGCCCGGGGATTGAGCTACGAGCAGTACTTC. Full variable domain (missing parts from reference TRBV7-2 and TRBJ2-7): GAGVSQSPSNKVTEKGKDVELRCDPISGHTALYWYRQSLGQGLEFLIYFQGNSAPDKSGLPSDRFSAERTGGSVSTLTIQRTQQEDSAVYLCASSLLARGLSYEQYFGPGTRLTVT.

Here the CDR3 reads CASSFGTGGAQPQHF. The CDR3, as DNA: TGTGCCAGCAGCTTCGGGACAGGGGGAGCCCAGCCCCAGCATTTT. V is TRBV7-9 and J is TRBJ1-5, with TRBD1 matching 11 bases. There are 15 residues in the CDR3. Looked up from germline, CDR1 is SEHNR and CDR2 is FQNEAQ (reference sequence). V gave up 3 bases and J gave up 7 bases; unmatched junction bases: 5.

The chain is built from TRBV7-9 and TRBJ2-1, with 7 bases lining up with TRBD1. CDR3 length equals 13 residues. The V and J ends lost 9 bases and 3 bases, in that order; junction bases with no gene match: 5. Germline V lookup: CDR1 SEHNR, CDR2 FQNEAQ (reference sequence). The CDR3 region has the DNA TGTGCCAGTATCGACAGGGACTACAATGAGCAGTTCTTC. This encodes CASIDRDYNEQFF.

The chain has TRBV4-1 and TRBJ2-1; D perhaps matches TRBD2 (6 bases). CDR1 MGHRA and CDR2 YSYEKL come from the germline V gene. The germline V and J ends were trimmed by 5 bases and 0 bases, with 11 bases remaining between them. This CDR3 spans 15 amino acids. CDR3 residues: CASSSSGSSYNEQFF. The CDR3 bases are TGCGCCAGCAGCTCTTCCGGGAGCTCCTACAATGAGCAGTTCTTC.

J is TRBJ2-2 and V is TRBV2, with TRBD1 matching 11 bases. The junction had 9 bases not matched to a gene; V was cut back by 6 bases and J by 6 bases. CDR1 and CDR2 from the germline V gene are SNHLY and FYNNEI. CDR3 length: 16 residues. CDR3 nucleotide sequence: TGTGCCAGCAGCTTTCAGGGACAGGGGGTACCCGGGGAGCTGTTTTTT. It yields the protein CASSFQGQGVPGELFF. Full variable domain (outside the CDR3, taken from reference TRBV2 and TRBJ2-2): EPEVTQTPSHQVTQMGQEVILRCVPISNHLYFYWYRQILGQKVEFLVSFYNNEISEKSEIFDDQFSVERPDGSNFTLKIRSTKLEDSAMYFCASSFQGQGVPGELFFGEGSRLTVL.

This clone was observed once. This chain connects TRBV23-1 to TRBJ2-4; D possibly corresponds to TRBD1 (6 bases). TRBV23-1 is an open reading frame whose function is uncertain. This CDR3 has 15 amino acids. Between the trimmed V and J ends, which lost 8 bases and 5 bases, there was a span of 19 bases. CDR3 residues: CASDKAEGVENIQYF. In DNA form, the CDR3 reads TGCGCCAGCGATAAAGCCGAGGGGGTTGAAAACATTCAGTACTTC.

V is TRBV9 and J is TRBJ2-6; 7 positions agree with TRBD1. From germline, CDR1 is SGDLS and CDR2 YYNGEE. The CDR3 length is 15 residues. The V gene end was trimmed by 0 bases and the J gene end by 3 bases; junction bases not matched to a gene: 0. This CDR3 is CASSVAGGGANVLTF. In nucleotides, the CDR3 is TGTGCCAGCAGCGTAGCAGGGGGTGGGGCCAACGTCCTGACTTTC.

This chain uses TRBV9 with TRBJ1-2, with 8 positions matching TRBD1. The length of the CDR3 is 16 residues. Unmatched junction bases numbered 10, after V lost 4 bases and J lost 2 bases. Germline CDR1 reads SGDLS; CDR2 reads YYNGEE. CDR3 sequence reads: CASSLTGQGGNYGYTF. The CDR3 DNA reads TGTGCCAGCAGCCTTACCGGACAGGGCGGGAACTATGGCTACACCTTC.

The chain couples TRBV7-9 to TRBJ2-1; TRBD2 aligns across 7 bases. Germline V CDR1 and CDR2: SEHNR, FQNEAQ (reference sequence). This CDR3 is built from 14 residues. V was clipped by 5 bases and J by 3 bases; unmatched bases: 4. CDR3 coding DNA: TGTGCCAGCAGCCCCGGACTAGACTACAATGAGCAGTTCTTC. It codes for CASSPGLDYNEQFF.

In the case of this clone: An end of the junction differs from the germline gene, which may be a read error. V is TRBV2 and J is TRBJ1-5; 9 nucleotides line up with TRBD1. CDR3 length equals 14 residues. Germline V gene lookup returns CDR1 SNHLY and CDR2 FYNNEI. CDR3 loop: CASRYTGGKQPQHF. Here the CDR3 DNA reads TGTGCCAGCAGATATACAGGGGGCAAACAGCCCCAGCATTTT.

This clone has just one count. The rearrangement links TRBV3-1 (or the pseudogene TRBV3-2) to TRBJ2-2; no definite D call. CDR1 and CDR2 from the germline V gene are LGHDT and YNNKEL (reference sequence). V was cut by 2 bases and J by 7 bases, with 14 bases left in between. The CDR3 is made up of 15 amino acids. Here the CDR3 DNA reads TGTGCCAGCAGCCAAACCCAACCAGTATACGGGGAGCTGTTTTTT. This codes for CASSQTQPVYGELFF.

V gene TRBV30 combines with J gene TRBJ1-2, with no clear D. CDR3 size: 13 residues. Germline V gene sequence: CDR1 GTSNPN, CDR2 SVGIG (reference sequence). The ends were cut back, 3 bases at V and 6 bases at J, with 14 bases in the middle. The CDR3 here is CAWSPSGWDGYTF. DNA of the CDR3: TGTGCCTGGAGCCCCTCCGGGTGGGATGGCTACACCTTC.

V usage is TRBV5-1 and J usage is TRBJ1-2; 10 bases map to TRBD1. The CDR3 length is 16 residues. J gave up 2 bases and V 3 bases, and 7 bases lay outside the gene matches. Germline V gene lookup returns CDR1 SGHRS and CDR2 YFSETQ. The CDR3 DNA is TGCGCCAGCAGCTACGACCCGGGACAGGGGAACTATGGCTACACCTTC. Its translation: CASSYDPGQGNYGYTF.

The rearrangement links TRBV2 to TRBJ1-5; D gene unclear. The V end lost 8 bases, the J end lost 6 bases, and 14 bases lay between the germline ends. This CDR3 is 13 amino acids long. Germline-derived CDR1 and CDR2 are SNHLY and FYNNEI. The CDR3 is CASRGLYSQPQHF. The CDR3 bases are TGTGCCAGCCGCGGACTGTATAGTCAGCCCCAGCATTTT.